This TCR beta chain was sequenced during a study of OX40 agonist ivuxolimab in advanced cancers. For the wider study: The costimulatory receptor OX40 (CD134) was targeted by ivuxolimab, a fully human IgG2 agonistic monoclonal antibody. Intravenous ivuxolimab was administered to patients every 2 weeks at six dose levels: 0.01, 0.1, 0.3, 1.5, 3 and 10 mg/kg. Of the approximately 50 dose-escalation patients, hepatocellular carcinoma was present in approximately 20, melanoma in roughly 15, renal cell carcinoma in 9 and head and neck cancer in 9. The dose-escalation cohort was approximately 83% male with a mean age of approximately 60 years, ranging from roughly 23 to 80. Prior anti-PD-1, anti-PD-L1 or anti-CTLA-4 therapy was permitted, and checkpoint inhibitors had been received by roughly 40% of dose-escalation patients. Partial responses occurred in three dose-escalation patients: two with cutaneous melanoma and one with hepatocellular carcinoma. The purpose of peripheral TCRbeta sequencing was to test whether ivuxolimab changed TCR sequence diversity and led to clonal T-cell expansion. The monotherapy dose-escalation portion (N of about 50 patients) of the phase I ivuxolimab trial is reported in the paper.

With regard to this clone: The target of this receptor is not known. No much larger clone is present one base from it, and per-base qualities are unavailable.

Genomic DNA was extracted from sorted cells for sequencing of the TCRbeta CDR3 region. The immunoSEQ Assay was used to sequence the TCRbeta CDR3 regions. Sourced from immuneACCESS, this table was stored by TCRdb with only in-frame sequences that have V and J called. A share of the clones is absent; for the studies checked, an unresolved V gene accounts for under half, and the remainder has no known explanation. Here the sample has tens of thousands of clones; about 91% occur a single time. Approximately 6.5% of the sample lies in the top ten. Study-level results and caveats: In the 0.1-3.0 mg/kg groups, partial responders had among the lowest normalized peripheral clonal expansion, particularly in CD8+ T cells. The antigen specificity of the clonally expanded peripheral T cells was not determined. On average, CD8+ T cells showed more expanded clones than CD4+ T cells after ivuxolimab. At doses from 0.1 to 3.0 mg/kg, clonal expansion was seen in both CD4+ and CD8+ blood T cells between baseline and week 6. Low levels of normalized T-cell clonal expansion were also seen in some patients who did not respond.

The cysteine opens and the phenylalanine closes a CDR3 of 15 amino acids. The read is trimmed to its CDR3 DNA, 45 bases read in frame from base 1. According to the germline V gene, CDR1 reads SGDLS and CDR2 reads YYNGEE. V drops 0 bases and J drops 0 bases, leaving 7 bases in between. Patients with autoimmune disease history or receiving systemic immunosuppression were excluded from the trial. Peripheral blood for TCR sequencing was drawn from every dose cohort at baseline, at cycle 4 day 1 and at cycle 7 day 1. The samples were taken from a phase I, first-in-human, multicenter, open-label dose-escalation trial of ivuxolimab. Adults with locally advanced or metastatic head and neck squamous cell, hepatocellular, melanoma or renal cell carcinoma were enrolled in the trial. CD4+ and CD8+ T cells were sorted separately from peripheral blood before TCR sequencing.

Sequenced here: CD4+ or CD8+ T cells sorted from blood, sampled in a trial of the OX40 agonist ivuxolimab. The chain is made from TRBV9 and TRBJ1-3; no D segment can be confidently identified. The receptor was derived from an adult with an advanced solid tumor such as melanoma, head and neck, liver or kidney cancer. DNA sequence: TGTGCCAGCAGCGTAGAGTGGTTCTCTGGAAACACCATATATTTT. The translation is CASSVEWFSGNTIYF.